The source of this T cell receptor (beta chain) is a study of beta chain features in type 1 diabetes. Purity exceeding 95% was reached by all sorted populations. Investigators reverse transcribed all isolated RNA, so they sequenced expressed TCRB transcripts. Samples drawn from stem cell-like memory T cells averaged roughly 1.1 million reads. TCRdb keeps only in-frame clones here, not all; method: immunoSEQ multiplex PCR. Found here are tens of thousands of clones, under 75% of them singletons; the top ten hold 0.25% to 0.35%. Comment on this clone: Its antigen is unidentified. The junction departs from germline at one end; a sequencing error may be responsible.

Germline assignment: CDR1 MGHRA and CDR2 YSYEKL. This CDR3 is built from 15 residues. Study-level points and caveats: Sequencing from cDNA could over-represent high-TCR-expressing cells. Researchers could not determine here whether HLA type influences TCRB rearrangement. Within each of all four CD4+ subsets, Type 1 diabetes patients had TCRB CDR3s that were moderately but significantly shorter.

This sequence originates from a woman aged 25 to 39 with type 1 diabetes. The sequencing input was stem cell memory CD4+ T cells from blood. The gene calls are TRBV4-1 and TRBJ2-1; D possibly corresponds to TRBD1 (5 bases). This CDR3 reads CASSPVDSPYNEQLF. The CDR3 coding sequence is TGCGCCAGCAGCCCCGTTGACAGTCCCTACAATGAGCAGCTCTTC.